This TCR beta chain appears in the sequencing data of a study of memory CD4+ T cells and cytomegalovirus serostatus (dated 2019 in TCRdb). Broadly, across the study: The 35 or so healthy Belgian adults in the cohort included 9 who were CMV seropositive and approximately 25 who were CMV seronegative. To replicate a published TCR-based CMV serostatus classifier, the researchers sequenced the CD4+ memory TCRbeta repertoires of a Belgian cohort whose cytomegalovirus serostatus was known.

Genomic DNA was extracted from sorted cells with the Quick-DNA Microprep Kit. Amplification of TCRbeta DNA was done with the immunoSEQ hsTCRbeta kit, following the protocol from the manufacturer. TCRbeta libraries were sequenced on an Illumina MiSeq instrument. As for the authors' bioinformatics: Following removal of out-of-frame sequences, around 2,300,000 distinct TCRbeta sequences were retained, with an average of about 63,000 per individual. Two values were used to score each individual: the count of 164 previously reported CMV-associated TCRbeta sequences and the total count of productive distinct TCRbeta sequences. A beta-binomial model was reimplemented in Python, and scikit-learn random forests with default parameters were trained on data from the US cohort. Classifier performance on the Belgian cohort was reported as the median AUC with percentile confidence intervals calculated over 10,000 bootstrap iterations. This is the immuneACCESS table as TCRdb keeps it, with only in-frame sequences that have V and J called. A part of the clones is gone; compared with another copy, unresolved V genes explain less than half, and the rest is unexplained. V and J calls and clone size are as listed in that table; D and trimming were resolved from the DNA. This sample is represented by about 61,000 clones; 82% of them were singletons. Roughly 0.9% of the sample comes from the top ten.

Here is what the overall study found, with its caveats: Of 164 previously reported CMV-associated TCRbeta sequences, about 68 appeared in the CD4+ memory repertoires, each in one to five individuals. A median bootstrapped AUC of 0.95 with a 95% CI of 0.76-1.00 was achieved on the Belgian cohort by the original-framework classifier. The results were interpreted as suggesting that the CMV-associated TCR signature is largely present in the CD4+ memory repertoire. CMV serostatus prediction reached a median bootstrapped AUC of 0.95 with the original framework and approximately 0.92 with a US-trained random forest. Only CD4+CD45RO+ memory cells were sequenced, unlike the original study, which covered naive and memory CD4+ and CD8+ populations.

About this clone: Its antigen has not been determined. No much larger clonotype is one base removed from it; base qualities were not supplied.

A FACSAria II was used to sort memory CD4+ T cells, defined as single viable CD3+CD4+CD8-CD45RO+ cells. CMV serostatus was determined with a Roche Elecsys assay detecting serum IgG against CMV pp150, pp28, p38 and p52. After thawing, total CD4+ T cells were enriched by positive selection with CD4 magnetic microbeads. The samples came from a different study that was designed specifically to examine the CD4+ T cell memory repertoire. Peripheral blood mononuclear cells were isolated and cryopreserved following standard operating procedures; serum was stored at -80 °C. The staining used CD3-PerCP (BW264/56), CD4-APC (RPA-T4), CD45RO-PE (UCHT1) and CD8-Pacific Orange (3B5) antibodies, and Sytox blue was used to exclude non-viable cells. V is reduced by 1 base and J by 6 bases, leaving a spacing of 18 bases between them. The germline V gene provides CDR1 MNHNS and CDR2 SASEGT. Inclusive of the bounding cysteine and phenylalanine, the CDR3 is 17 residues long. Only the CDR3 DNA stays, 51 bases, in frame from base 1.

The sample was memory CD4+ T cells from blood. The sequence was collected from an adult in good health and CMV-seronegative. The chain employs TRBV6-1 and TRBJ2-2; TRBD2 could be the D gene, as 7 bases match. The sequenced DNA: TGTGCCAGCAGTGAAGTGGGGGTCGGGGGGCGATCCGGGGAGCTGTTTTTT. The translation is CASSEVGVGGRSGELFF.